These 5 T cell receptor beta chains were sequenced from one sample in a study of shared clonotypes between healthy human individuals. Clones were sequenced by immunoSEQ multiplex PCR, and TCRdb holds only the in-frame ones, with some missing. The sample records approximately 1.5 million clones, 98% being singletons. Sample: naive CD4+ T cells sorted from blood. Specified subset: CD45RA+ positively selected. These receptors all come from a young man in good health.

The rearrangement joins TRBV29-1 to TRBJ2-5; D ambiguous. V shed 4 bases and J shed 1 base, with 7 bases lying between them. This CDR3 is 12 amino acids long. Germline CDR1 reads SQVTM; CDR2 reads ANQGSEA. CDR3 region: CSVVHSQETQYF. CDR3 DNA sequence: TGCAGCGTTGTACACAGCCAAGAGACCCAGTACTTC.

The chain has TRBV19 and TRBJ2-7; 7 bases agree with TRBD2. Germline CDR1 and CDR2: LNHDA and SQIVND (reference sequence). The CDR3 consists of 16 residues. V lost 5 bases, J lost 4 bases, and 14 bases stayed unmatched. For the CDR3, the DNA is TGTGCCAGTAGTTCAGGATCCCGGACTAGTAGGTACGAGCAGTACTTC. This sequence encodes CASSSGSRTSRYEQYF.

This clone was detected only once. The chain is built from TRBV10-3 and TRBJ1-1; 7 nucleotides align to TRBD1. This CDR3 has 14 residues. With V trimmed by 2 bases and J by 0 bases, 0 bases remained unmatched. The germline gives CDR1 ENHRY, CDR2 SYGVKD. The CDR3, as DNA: TGTGCCATCAGTGAGACAGGGGTGAACACTGAAGCTTTCTTT. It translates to CAISETGVNTEAFF.

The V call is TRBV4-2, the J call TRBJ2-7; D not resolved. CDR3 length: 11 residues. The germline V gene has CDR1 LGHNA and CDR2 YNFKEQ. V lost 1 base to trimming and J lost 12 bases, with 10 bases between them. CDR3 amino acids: CASSQVRSGYF. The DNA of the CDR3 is TGTGCCAGCAGCCAAGTCAGGAGTGGGTACTTC.

This CDR3 reads CASSLGLADNQETQYF. CDR3 sequence (DNA): TGTGCCAGCAGCTTGGGACTAGCGGACAACCAAGAGACCCAGTACTTC. The chain combines TRBV5-4 with TRBJ2-5, with TRBD2 matching over 9 bases. CDR1 and CDR2 from the germline V gene are SGHNT and YYREEE (reference sequence). The CDR3 length is 16 residues. V trimming: 0 bases; J trimming: 0 bases; junction bases outside the gene matches: 3.